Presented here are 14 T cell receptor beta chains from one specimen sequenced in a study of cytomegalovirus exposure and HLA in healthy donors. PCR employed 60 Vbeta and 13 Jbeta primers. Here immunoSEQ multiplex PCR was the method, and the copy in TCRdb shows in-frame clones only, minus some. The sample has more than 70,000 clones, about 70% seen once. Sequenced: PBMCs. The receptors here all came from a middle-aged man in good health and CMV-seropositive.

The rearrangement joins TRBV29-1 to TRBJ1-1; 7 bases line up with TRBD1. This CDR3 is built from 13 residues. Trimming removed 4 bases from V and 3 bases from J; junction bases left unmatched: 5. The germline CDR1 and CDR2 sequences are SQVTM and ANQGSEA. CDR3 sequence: CSVVQGVYTEAFF. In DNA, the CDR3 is TGCAGCGTTGTTCAGGGGGTGTACACTGAAGCTTTCTTT.

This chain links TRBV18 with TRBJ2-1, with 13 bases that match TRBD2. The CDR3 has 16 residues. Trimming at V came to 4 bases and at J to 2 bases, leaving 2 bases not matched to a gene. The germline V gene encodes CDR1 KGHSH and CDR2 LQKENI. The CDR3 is CASSRGLAGAYNEQFF. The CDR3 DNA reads TGTGCCAGCTCACGAGGACTAGCGGGAGCCTACAATGAGCAGTTCTTC.

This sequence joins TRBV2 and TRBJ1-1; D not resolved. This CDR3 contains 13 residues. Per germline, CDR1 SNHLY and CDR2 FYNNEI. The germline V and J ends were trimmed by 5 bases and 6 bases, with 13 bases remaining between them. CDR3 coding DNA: TGTGCCAGCAGTAGGACGGGAACGGCTGAAGCTTTCTTT. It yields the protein CASSRTGTAEAFF.

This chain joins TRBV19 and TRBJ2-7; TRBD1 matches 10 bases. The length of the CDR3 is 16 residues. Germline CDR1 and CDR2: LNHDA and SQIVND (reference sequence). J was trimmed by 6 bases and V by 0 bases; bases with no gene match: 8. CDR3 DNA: TGTGCCAGTAGTATAGATCCGTGGACAGGGGGGAGCGAGCAGTACTTC. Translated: CASSIDPWTGGSEQYF.

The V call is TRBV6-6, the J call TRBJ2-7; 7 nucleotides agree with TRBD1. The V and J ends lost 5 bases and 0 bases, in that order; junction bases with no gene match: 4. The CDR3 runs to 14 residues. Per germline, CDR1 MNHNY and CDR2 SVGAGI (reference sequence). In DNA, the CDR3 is TGTGCCAGCAGTGGACAGGAAAGCTCCTACGAGCAGTACTTC. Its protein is CASSGQESSYEQYF.

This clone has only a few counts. The CDR3 sequence: CASSLHRGTLSYEQYF. The CDR3, as DNA: TGTGCCAGCAGTTTGCACAGGGGGACCCTTTCCTACGAGCAGTACTTC. The chain carries TRBV27 and TRBJ2-7; 8 positions agree with TRBD1. In germline, CDR1 is MNHEY, CDR2 SMNVEV (reference sequence). J was trimmed by 1 base and V by 3 bases; bases with no gene match: 8. The CDR3 extends over 16 amino acids.

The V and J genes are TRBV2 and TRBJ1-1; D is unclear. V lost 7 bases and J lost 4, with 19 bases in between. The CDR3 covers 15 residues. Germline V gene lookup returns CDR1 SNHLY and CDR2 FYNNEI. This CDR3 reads CASTPRQEALTEAFF. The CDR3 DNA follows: TGTGCCAGCACCCCCCGGCAGGAGGCCCTCACTGAAGCTTTCTTT.

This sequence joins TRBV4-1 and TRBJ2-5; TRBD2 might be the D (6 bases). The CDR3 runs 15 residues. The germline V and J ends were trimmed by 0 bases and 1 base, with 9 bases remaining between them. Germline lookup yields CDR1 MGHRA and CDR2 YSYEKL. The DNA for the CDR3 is TGCGCCAGCAGCCAAGATGGGGGGACCCAAGAGACCCAGTACTTC. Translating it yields CASSQDGGTQETQYF.

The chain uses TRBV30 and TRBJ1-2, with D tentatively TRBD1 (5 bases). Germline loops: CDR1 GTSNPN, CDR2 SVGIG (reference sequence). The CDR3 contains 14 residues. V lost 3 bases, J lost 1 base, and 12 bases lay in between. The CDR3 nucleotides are TGTGCCTGGAGCCTTCAGGGCGTTAACTATGGCTACACCTTC. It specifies CAWSLQGVNYGYTF.

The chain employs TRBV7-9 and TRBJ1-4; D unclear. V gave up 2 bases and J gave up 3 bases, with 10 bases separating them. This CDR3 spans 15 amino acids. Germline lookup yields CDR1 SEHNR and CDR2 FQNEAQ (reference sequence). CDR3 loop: CASSLSLLANEKLFF. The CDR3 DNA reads TGTGCCAGCAGCTTATCTCTACTAGCTAATGAAAAACTGTTTTTT.

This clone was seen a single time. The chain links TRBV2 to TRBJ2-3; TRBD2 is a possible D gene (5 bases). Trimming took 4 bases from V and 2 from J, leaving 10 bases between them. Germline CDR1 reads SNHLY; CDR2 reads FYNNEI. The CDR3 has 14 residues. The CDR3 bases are TGTGCCAGCAGTGCTTTGCGGGCCACAGATACGCAGTATTTT. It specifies CASSALRATDTQYF.

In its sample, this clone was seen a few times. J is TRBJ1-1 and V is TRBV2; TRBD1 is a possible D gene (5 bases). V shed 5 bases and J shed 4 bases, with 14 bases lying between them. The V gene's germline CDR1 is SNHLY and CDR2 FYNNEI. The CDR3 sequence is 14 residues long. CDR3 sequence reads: CASSLSRGTTEAFF. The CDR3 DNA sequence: TGTGCCAGCAGTTTATCGCGGGGGACCACTGAAGCTTTCTTT.

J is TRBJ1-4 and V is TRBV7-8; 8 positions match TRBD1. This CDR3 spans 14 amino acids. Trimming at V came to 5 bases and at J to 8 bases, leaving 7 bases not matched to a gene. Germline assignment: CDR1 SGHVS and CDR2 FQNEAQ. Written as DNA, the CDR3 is TGTGCCAGCAGCCCAGGGGGCCTTCGCGAAAAACTGTTTTTT. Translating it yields CASSPGGLREKLFF.

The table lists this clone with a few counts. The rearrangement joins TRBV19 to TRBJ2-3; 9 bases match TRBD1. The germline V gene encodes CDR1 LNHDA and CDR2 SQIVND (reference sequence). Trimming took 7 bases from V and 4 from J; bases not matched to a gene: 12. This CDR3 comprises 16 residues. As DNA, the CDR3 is TGTGCCAGTAAAATAAGGTGGGACAGGGTGGCAGATACGCAGTATTTT. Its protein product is CASKIRWDRVADTQYF.